This T cell receptor beta chain was recorded in a study of blood T cells in healthy people across ages. V was trimmed by 3 bases and J by 8 bases, leaving 13 bases between them. The CDR3 totals 13 residues. The use of a sample-barcoded 5' primer and a J-beta primer mix characterized a second PCR of roughly 6 to 11 cycles. Each CDR3 protein is one row after TCRdb ran MiXCR on the 5' RACE reads. Found here are 1.5 million to 1.9 million distinct CDR3 sequences, about 45% of them singletons; the top ten hold approximately 4.1%. The sample was blood. The clonotype was recovered from a woman between 18 and 29 years old in good health. V is TRBV12-3 or TRBV12-4 and J is TRBJ1-2; D remains unclear. The CDR3 region is CASSFTVLVGYTF. The CDR3 DNA sequence: TGTGCCAGCAGTTTTACAGTTTTAGTCGGCTACACCTTC.